These 32 T cell receptor beta chains originate from one sample sequenced in a study of shared clonotypes between healthy human individuals. TCRdb keeps only in-frame clones here, not all; method: immunoSEQ multiplex PCR. The top ten clones hold around 0.14% of a sample with a few million clones, approximately 92% of them seen once. The sample taken for sequencing was naive CD4+ T cells sorted from blood. Subset indicated: CD45RA+ positively selected. Every receptor here comes from a man between 18 and 29 years old in good health.

V gene TRBV6-5 combines with J gene TRBJ2-7, with 8 bases identical to TRBD1. Trimming removed 7 bases from V and 3 bases from J; junction bases left unmatched: 8. Germline V lookup: CDR1 MNHEY, CDR2 SVGAGI. The CDR3 runs to 14 residues. CDR3 DNA sequence: TGTGCCAGCACTAGAGGGACAGGAGTCTACGAGCAGTACTTC. Translation: CASTRGTGVYEQYF.

The sample holds one count of this clone. The CDR3 bases are TGTGCCAGTAGTGACCAGGAGAACTATGGCTACACCTTC. Its translation: CASSDQENYGYTF. This sequence joins TRBV19 and TRBJ1-2; no reliable D call. The CDR3 consists of 13 residues. Between the trimmed V and J ends, which lost 5 bases and 2 bases, there was a span of 9 bases. Germline values: CDR1 LNHDA, CDR2 SQIVND (reference sequence). Based on the CDR3 plus reference TRBV19 and TRBJ1-2, the full variable domain is DGGITQSPKYLFRKEGQNVTLSCEQNLNHDAMYWYRQDPGQGLRLIYYSQIVNDFQKGDIAEGYSVSREKKESFPLTVTSAQKNPTAFYLCASSDQENYGYTFGSGTRLTVV.

J is TRBJ2-3 and V is TRBV5-6; the D gene is possibly TRBD1 (6 bases). The CDR3 spans 13 residues. The V gene's germline CDR1 is SGHDT and CDR2 YYEEEE. Trimming cost V 5 bases and J 1 base, with 8 bases left between them. CDR3 DNA: TGTGCCAGCAGTCCAGGGGGCACAGATACGCAGTATTTT. Amino acids: CASSPGGTDTQYF.

The chain carries TRBV6-4 and TRBJ1-5; 8 nucleotides match TRBD1. With V trimmed by 4 bases and J by 7 bases, 6 bases remained unmatched. CDR3 length: 14 residues. Germline CDR1 MRHNA, CDR2 SNTAGT. The DNA of the CDR3 is TGTGCCAGCAGTGGACAGGGGTTGGACCAGCCCCAGCATTTT. Residues: CASSGQGLDQPQHF.

The genes are TRBV19 and TRBJ2-1; D possibly corresponds to TRBD1 (6 bases). CDR1 and CDR2 (germline): LNHDA, SQIVND (reference sequence). The CDR3 is 10 residues long. Trimming cost V 7 bases and J 10 bases, with 8 bases left between them. CDR3 bases: TGTGCCAGTATGGGGGCGGAGCAGTTCTTC. As protein: CASMGAEQFF.

This clone was observed once. This sequence joins TRBV18 and TRBJ2-2, with D hard to call. Germline V gives CDR1 KGHSH, CDR2 LQKENI. V lost 2 bases to trimming and J lost 0 bases, with 10 bases between them. This CDR3 contains 16 residues. CDR3 DNA: TGTGCCAGCTCACCAAAAGGAGCCTCGAACACCGGGGAGCTGTTTTTT. Residues: CASSPKGASNTGELFF.

This clone has a handful of counts. The gene calls are TRBV2 and TRBJ1-6; no firm D call. With 4 bases removed from V and 7 bases from J, the gap between germline ends came to 8 bases. Germline CDR1 is SNHLY and CDR2 is FYNNEI. The CDR3 covers 13 residues. CDR3 DNA sequence: TGTGCCAGCAGTGTTTCGGGAAATTCACCCCTCCACTTT. It yields the protein CASSVSGNSPLHF.

A few counts support this clone. The gene calls are TRBV7-9 and TRBJ2-2, with 11 bases lining up with TRBD1. V shed 4 bases and J 7 bases; nucleotides not matched to a gene: 5. Germline values: CDR1 SEHNR, CDR2 FQNEAQ (reference sequence). The CDR3 spans 15 residues. CDR3 region: CASSSRTGGFGELFF. CDR3 sequence (DNA): TGTGCCAGCAGCTCCCGGACAGGGGGCTTCGGGGAGCTGTTTTTT.

The V gene is TRBV7-9, the J gene TRBJ2-7, with D possibly being TRBD2 (6 bases). The CDR3 sequence is 14 residues long. Germline-derived CDR1 and CDR2 are SEHNR and FQNEAQ (reference sequence). V was clipped by 3 bases and J by 1 base, with 10 bases between them. In DNA, the CDR3 is TGTGCCAGCAGCTTGCGGGGTCTATCCTACGAGCAGTACTTC. Its protein product is CASSLRGLSYEQYF.

The V and J genes are TRBV6-5 and TRBJ2-1; 7 bases line up with TRBD1. Losses at the gene ends were 2 bases for V and 2 bases for J; bases not matched to a gene: 6. There are 16 residues in the CDR3. Germline V gene data show CDR1 as MNHEY and CDR2 as SVGAGI. The CDR3 loop is CASSYTTGATYNEQFF. As DNA, the CDR3 is TGTGCCAGCAGTTACACCACAGGGGCCACCTACAATGAGCAGTTCTTC.

The rearrangement uses TRBV19 and TRBJ2-3; 7 bases fit TRBD2. CDR1 is LNHDA and CDR2 is SQIVND in the germline V gene (reference sequence). Germline trimming cut 4 bases from V and 6 bases from J; bases unmatched to any gene: 10. This CDR3 contains 15 residues. CDR3 DNA: TGTGCCAGTAGTACCTTGAGGACTAGAGCCGATACGCAGTATTTT. Its translation: CASSTLRTRADTQYF. Complete variable domain (other parts from reference TRBV19 and TRBJ2-3): DGGITQSPKYLFRKEGQNVTLSCEQNLNHDAMYWYRQDPGQGLRLIYYSQIVNDFQKGDIAEGYSVSREKKESFPLTVTSAQKNPTAFYLCASSTLRTRADTQYFGPGTRLTVL.

Points on this clone: The CDR3 end shows no conserved phenylalanine or tryptophan, and so a read error is likely. The DNA is left out, because the CDR3 cannot be placed on it with certainty; the CDR3 is given as TCRdb lists it. The gene calls are TRBV6-5 and TRBJ1-3; the table names TRBD1, a call not compared with the DNA. The germline gives CDR1 MNHEY, CDR2 SVGAGI. The CDR3 comprises 12 residues, both ends counted. CDR3 residues: CASSSLPDRVIL.

The J gene is TRBJ2-2, the V gene TRBV2; TRBD1 might be the D (5 bases). V lost 1 base to trimming and J lost 2 bases, with 11 bases between them. The CDR3 totals 16 residues. Germline-derived CDR1 and CDR2 are SNHLY and FYNNEI. CDR3 region: CASSEEGPLNTGELFF. DNA of the CDR3: TGTGCCAGCAGTGAAGAGGGGCCGCTTAACACCGGGGAGCTGTTTTTT.

The genes are TRBV5-1 and TRBJ1-1, with D possibly being TRBD1 (5 bases). This CDR3 is 16 amino acids long. Trimming shortened V by 4 bases and J by 3 bases, and 19 bases separated the two germline ends. The germline CDR1 and CDR2 sequences are SGHRS and YFSETQ. The CDR3 nucleotides read TGCGCCAGCAGCAAGGACGGGATGGGGCCGGACACTGAAGCTTTCTTT. Amino acids: CASSKDGMGPDTEAFF.

The rearrangement uses TRBV10-3 and TRBJ2-5; perhaps TRBD2 as D (6 bases). Germline values: CDR1 ENHRY, CDR2 SYGVKD. CDR3 size: 15 residues. With 6 bases removed from V and 5 bases from J, the gap between germline ends came to 19 bases. CDR3 nucleotide sequence: TGTGCCATCAGCGCCGGTGTACTAGCCGAGGAGACCCAGTACTTC. Encoded protein: CAISAGVLAEETQYF.

The chain uses TRBV7-2 and TRBJ2-5, with D unresolved. The CDR3 is made up of 12 amino acids. Germline V gene lookup returns CDR1 SGHTA and CDR2 FQGNSA. Trimming removed 1 base from V and 3 bases from J, with 3 bases in between. CDR3 amino acids: CASSLVKETQYF. The CDR3 DNA reads TGTGCCAGCAGCTTAGTTAAAGAGACCCAGTACTTC.

This clone was counted a few times. The chain is built from TRBV12-5 and TRBJ1-2; D ambiguous. Trimming took 7 bases from V and 5 from J, leaving 14 bases between them. The CDR3 is 13 residues long. Per germline, CDR1 LGHNT and CDR2 FRNRAP. CDR3 protein: CASALAAGYGYTF. The CDR3 coding sequence is TGTGCTAGTGCCCTCGCCGCGGGTTATGGCTACACCTTC.

V and J are TRBV5-1 and TRBJ2-5; weak D call: TRBD1 (6 bases). CDR1 is SGHRS and CDR2 is YFSETQ in the germline V gene. V lost 2 bases, J lost 2 bases, and 16 bases lay in between. There are 16 residues in the CDR3. The CDR3 reads CASSFEGLRGQETQYF. In nucleotides, the CDR3 is TGCGCCAGCAGCTTTGAGGGGCTTAGGGGGCAAGAGACCCAGTACTTC. Drawing the rest from reference TRBV5-1 and TRBJ2-5, the complete variable domain is KAGVTQTPRYLIKTRGQQVTLSCSPISGHRSVSWYQQTPGQGLQFLFEYFSETQRNKGNFPGRFSGRQFSNSRSEMNVSTLELGDSALYLCASSFEGLRGQETQYFGPGTRLLVL.

Regarding this clone: Within the sample, other DNA sequences also encode this same CDR3. The V gene is TRBV14, the J gene TRBJ1-5; D remains ambiguous. The CDR3 extends over 13 amino acids. Looked up from germline, CDR1 is SGHDN and CDR2 is FVKESK. The germline V and J ends were trimmed by 1 base and 7 bases, with 8 bases remaining between them. The CDR3 is CASSQGEGQPQHF. In DNA, the CDR3 is TGTGCCAGCAGCCAAGGAGAGGGACAGCCCCAGCATTTT.

This clone was observed a handful of times. The genes are TRBV2 and TRBJ1-1, with 9 positions matching TRBD1. With V trimmed by 5 bases and J by 6 bases, 4 bases remained unmatched. There are 13 residues in the CDR3. CDR1 is SNHLY and CDR2 is FYNNEI in the germline V gene. CDR3 sequence (DNA): TGTGCCAGCAGTCTACAGGGGGCGGCTGAAGCTTTCTTT. Its translation: CASSLQGAAEAFF.

This chain connects TRBV10-3 to TRBJ1-5; 9 positions match TRBD1. V gave up 6 bases and J gave up 9 bases; unmatched junction bases: 6. Germline V lookup: CDR1 ENHRY, CDR2 SYGVKD. CDR3 size: 13 residues. The CDR3 here is CAISPTGGGPQHF. The CDR3 nucleotides read TGTGCCATCAGCCCCACAGGGGGCGGGCCCCAGCATTTT.

The gene calls are TRBV5-1 and TRBJ2-3, with 10 nucleotides matching TRBD2. Trimming cost V 2 bases and J 2 bases; bases outside gene matches: 5. The germline CDR1 and CDR2 sequences are SGHRS and YFSETQ. The CDR3 has 16 residues. As DNA, the CDR3 is TGCGCCAGCAGCTTCCTCACTAGCGGGGACACAGATACGCAGTATTTT. Its protein product is CASSFLTSGDTDTQYF.

The J gene is TRBJ2-5, the V gene TRBV7-2; the match to TRBD2 covers 12 bases. J was trimmed by 4 bases and V by 5 bases; bases with no gene match: 14. The germline gives CDR1 SGHTA, CDR2 FQGNSA. The CDR3 loop spans 18 amino acids. The CDR3 nucleotides are TGTGCCAGCAGCCCCCATGGATGGACTAGCGGGGAAAGAGAGACCCAGTACTTC. Translated: CASSPHGWTSGERETQYF.

The genes are TRBV11-2 and TRBJ2-7; 7 bases agree with TRBD1. CDR1 is SGHAT, CDR2 FQNNGV, per germline. The CDR3 is made up of 15 amino acids. Germline trimming cut 4 bases from V and 2 bases from J; bases unmatched to any gene: 8. As DNA, the CDR3 is TGTGCCAGCAGCTGGCTACAGGGGCCGCCCTACGAGCAGTACTTC. Encoded protein: CASSWLQGPPYEQYF.

V gene TRBV1 combines with J gene TRBJ1-5. TRBV1 is tagged as a pseudogene. The CDR3 has 13 residues. This CDR3 reads CTSRPRRNQPQHF. The CDR3, as DNA: TGCACCAGCAGGCCGAGGAGAAATCAGCCCCAGCATTTT.

The chain recombines TRBV10-3 with TRBJ2-7; TRBD1 or TRBD2 may be the D gene (6 bases each). This CDR3 has 14 residues. V lost 3 bases and J 6 bases, leaving 15 bases between the germline ends. Per the germline V gene, CDR1 is ENHRY and CDR2 is SYGVKD. CDR3 sequence (DNA): TGTGCCATCAGTGAAATCTGGGGGGCGCTCGAGCAGTACTTC. Protein: CAISEIWGALEQYF.

J is TRBJ1-2 and V is TRBV2, with TRBD1 identical over 8 bases. Germline-derived CDR1 and CDR2 are SNHLY and FYNNEI. With V trimmed by 6 bases and J by 2 bases, 8 bases remained unmatched. This CDR3 has 15 amino acids. Written as DNA, the CDR3 is TGTGCCAGCAGAGCCGACAGGGGATGGAACTATGGCTACACCTTC. Translated, it gives CASRADRGWNYGYTF.

The chain recombines TRBV27 with TRBJ1-5; D gene unclear. This CDR3 has 13 residues. Deletions cut 1 base from V and 6 bases from J, with 7 bases between. Germline CDR1 is MNHEY and CDR2 is SMNVEV (reference sequence). Here the CDR3 reads CASSLWGGQPQHF. CDR3 bases: TGTGCCAGCAGTTTATGGGGAGGTCAGCCCCAGCATTTT.

There are a few counts of this clone. The chain is built from TRBV30 and TRBJ1-6, with D perhaps matching TRBD1 (5 bases). Germline V gene data show CDR1 as GTSNPN and CDR2 as SVGIG (reference sequence). V dropped 2 bases and J dropped 8 bases, with 10 bases sitting between them. The CDR3 loop spans 13 amino acids. CDR3 DNA sequence: TGTGCCTGGAGTACCAGGGACCATTCACCCCTCCACTTT. It codes for CAWSTRDHSPLHF.

V and J are TRBV6-6 and TRBJ2-3; D is unclear. Germline assignment: CDR1 MNHNY and CDR2 SVGAGI (reference sequence). V lost 4 bases, J lost 2 bases, and 7 bases lay in between. The CDR3 sequence is 13 residues long. For the CDR3, the DNA is TGTGCCAGCAGTTCTCCAGCCACAGATACGCAGTATTTT. It encodes CASSSPATDTQYF.

The chain joins TRBV7-6 to TRBJ2-5; 11 bases align to TRBD2. V lost 1 base, J lost 0 bases, and 7 bases stayed unmatched. CDR1 and CDR2 from the germline V gene are SGHVS and FNYEAQ. The CDR3 consists of 18 residues. In nucleotides, the CDR3 is TGTGCCAGCAGCTTAGTGGTCGGACTAGCGGGTTACCAAGAGACCCAGTACTTC. It codes for CASSLVVGLAGYQETQYF. The full variable domain, with the rest looked up from reference TRBV7-6 and TRBJ2-5, is GAGVSQSPRYKVTKRGQDVALRCDPISGHVSLYWYRQALGQGPEFLTYFNYEAQQDKSGLPNDRFSAERPEGSISTLTIQRTEQRDSAMYRCASSLVVGLAGYQETQYFGPGTRLLVL.

Remarks on this clone: Other DNA sequences of this sample code for an identical CDR3. This sequence joins TRBV28 and TRBJ2-3; D ambiguous. Germline lookup yields CDR1 MDHEN and CDR2 SYDVKM. V lost 3 bases and J 0 bases, leaving 1 base between the germline ends. CDR3 length: 12 residues. This CDR3 is CASSFSTDTQYF. The CDR3 bases are TGTGCCAGCAGTTTTAGCACAGATACGCAGTATTTT.